Following are 14 T cell receptor beta chains from one sample sequenced in a study of T cells in Graves' hyperthyroidism and ophthalmopathy. TCR beta CDR3 regions were amplified from RNA transcripts. HTBI primers were the set used in a first-round RT-PCR of the TCR CDR3. A single record per CDR3 protein comes from TCRdb applying MiXCR to the multiplex PCR reads. The data contain under 350,000 distinct CDR3 sequences, more than 15% of them singletons. Sequences were obtained from blood. The source is a woman aged 55 to 70 with Graves' ophthalmopathy.

This clonotype has just one count. The rearrangement uses TRBV12-3 or TRBV12-4 and TRBJ2-5; D could derive from TRBD1 or TRBD2 (5 bases each). This CDR3 has 14 residues. Trimming stripped 4 bases from V and 4 bases from J, with 13 bases between. The CDR3 bases are TGTGCCAGCAGTTCCGGGGCAGTGGTAGAGACCCAGTACTTC. It specifies CASSSGAVVETQYF.

The rearrangement links TRBV19 to TRBJ1-2, with TRBD1 as a possible D gene (5 bases). Germline assignment: CDR1 LNHDA and CDR2 SQIVND (reference sequence). CDR3 length equals 14 residues. V lost 3 bases to trimming and J lost 3 bases, with 11 bases between them. CDR3 coding DNA: TGTGCCAGTAGTATGGAGGGGCTCTACTATGGCTACACCTTC. Translating it yields CASSMEGLYYGYTF.

This clonotype was picked up many times. V usage is TRBV27 and J usage is TRBJ1-6; D unclear. This CDR3 has 17 amino acids. Germline CDR1 MNHEY, CDR2 SMNVEV (reference sequence). The V gene lost 6 bases and the J gene lost 7 bases, with 22 bases spanning the gap. The CDR3 bases are TGTGCCAGCAGATCAAATACGGGTCGGCTAGAGAATTCACCCCTCCACTTT. Its protein product is CASRSNTGRLENSPLHF.

This clonotype was observed many times. The V gene is TRBV6-1, the J gene TRBJ1-2; D is possibly TRBD1 (5 bases). V was cut by 2 bases and J by 7 bases, with 17 bases left in between. The germline V gene has CDR1 MNHNS and CDR2 SASEGT. CDR3 length: 15 amino acids. The CDR3 loop is CASSENGSGRRGYTF. Written as DNA, the CDR3 is TGTGCCAGCAGTGAAAACGGGTCAGGGCGGCGTGGCTACACCTTC.

This clonotype was counted at least ten times. The chain is built from TRBV12-3 or TRBV12-4 and TRBJ1-1, with D uncertain. The V gene lost 0 bases and the J gene lost 7 bases, with 9 bases spanning the gap. The CDR3 extends over 13 amino acids. CDR3 in DNA: TGTGCCAGCAGTTTAGCGGCGGCACTTGAAGCTTTCTTT. It specifies CASSLAAALEAFF.

There are many counts of this clonotype. The chain employs TRBV3-1 and TRBJ1-1; D is unresolved. Trimming pared 1 base from V and 6 bases from J, leaving 9 bases between. Germline-derived CDR1 and CDR2 are LGHDT and YNNKEL (reference sequence). This CDR3 region has 13 residues. In nucleotides, the CDR3 is TGTGCCAGCAGCCAAGGGTCCGCCTCTGAAGCTTTCTTT. Its translation: CASSQGSASEAFF.

This clonotype has just a few counts. The J gene is TRBJ2-7, the V gene TRBV20-1, with D possibly matching TRBD1 (5 bases). Germline V gene lookup returns CDR1 DFQATT and CDR2 SNEGSKA (reference sequence). This CDR3 spans 14 amino acids. The V gene lost 6 bases and the J gene lost 5 bases, with 20 bases spanning the gap. CDR3 sequence: CSAQGGAGSDEQYF. Written as DNA, the CDR3 is TGCAGTGCCCAGGGCGGTGCTGGGTCGGACGAGCAGTACTTC.

This clonotype was seen repeatedly, ten times or more. The chain is built from TRBV4-3 and TRBJ2-2; 11 nucleotides agree with TRBD2. Per germline, CDR1 LGHNA and CDR2 YSLEER. CDR3 length: 15 residues. J was trimmed by 5 bases and V by 1 base; bases with no gene match: 0. CDR3 in amino acids: CASSQGLAGTGELFF. The CDR3 nucleotides are TGCGCCAGCAGCCAAGGACTAGCGGGGACCGGGGAGCTGTTTTTT.

As for this clonotype: This may stem from a read error, because a much larger clone lies one nucleotide away. The genes are TRBV5-1 and TRBJ2-1; D gene ambiguous. The length of the CDR3 is 16 residues. Germline loops: CDR1 SGHRS, CDR2 YFSETQ. Trimming pared 3 bases from V and 4 bases from J, leaving 17 bases between. The chain's CDR3 is CASSSAATKKYNEQFF. CDR3 coding DNA: TGCGCCAGCAGCTCGGCAGCCACTAAAAAATACAATGAGCAGTTCTTC.

In the case of this clonotype: With a much larger clone just one base away, this may be a read error. The chain employs TRBV12-5 and TRBJ2-5, with TRBD2 as a possible D gene (5 bases). The V gene's germline CDR1 is LGHNT and CDR2 FRNRAP. CDR3 length: 12 amino acids. V dropped 9 bases and J dropped 4 bases, with 12 bases sitting between them. The chain's CDR3 is CASGKAGETQYF. The CDR3 region has the DNA TGTGCTAGCGGGAAGGCCGGAGAGACCCAGTACTTC.

With respect to this clonotype: Its ends do not fully match the called genes, so a read error is possible. V gene TRBV6-1 combines with J gene TRBJ1-1, with TRBD1 as a possible D gene (5 bases). The germline gives CDR1 MNHNS, CDR2 SASEGT. The CDR3 totals 14 residues. The CDR3 bases are TGTGCCAGCAGTGAAAACCCAGGGTATACTGAAGCTTCCTTT. It encodes CASSENPGYTEASF.

This clonotype has at least ten counts. The CDR3 spells CASSQGTGDPYNEQFF. As DNA, the CDR3 is TGCGCCAGCAGCCAAGGGACAGGGGATCCCTACAATGAGCAGTTCTTC. The chain links TRBV4-3 to TRBJ2-1; 9 bases align to TRBD1. Unmatched junction bases numbered 3, after V lost 1 base and J lost 2 bases. The germline gives CDR1 LGHNA, CDR2 YSLEER. This CDR3 is built from 16 residues.

This clonotype has a count of ten or more. The rearrangement uses TRBV7-9 and TRBJ2-7; D is unclear. This CDR3 spans 13 amino acids. The V end was cut by 3 bases, the J end by 0 bases, with 6 bases between. CDR1 is SEHNR, CDR2 FQNEAQ, per germline (reference sequence). The CDR3 DNA sequence: TGTGCCAGCAGCTTGTACAGCTCCTACGAGCAGTACTTC. This codes for CASSLYSSYEQYF. The variable domain in full, with the rest retrieved from reference TRBV7-9 and TRBJ2-7, is DTGVSQNPRHKITKRGQNVTFRCDPISEHNRLYWYRQTLGQGPEFLTYFQNEAQLEKSRLLSDRFSAERPKGSFSTLEIQRTEQGDSAMYLCASSLYSSYEQYFGPGTRLTVT.

This clonotype has only a few counts. This chain joins TRBV18 and TRBJ1-2; tentatively, D is TRBD1 (5 bases). The ends were cut back, 2 bases at V and 6 bases at J, with 13 bases in the middle. This CDR3 has 14 amino acids. Germline V gene data show CDR1 as KGHSH and CDR2 as LQKENI. CDR3 sequence: CASSPIGTENGYTF. The CDR3 DNA follows: TGTGCCAGCTCACCAATTGGGACCGAGAATGGCTACACCTTC.